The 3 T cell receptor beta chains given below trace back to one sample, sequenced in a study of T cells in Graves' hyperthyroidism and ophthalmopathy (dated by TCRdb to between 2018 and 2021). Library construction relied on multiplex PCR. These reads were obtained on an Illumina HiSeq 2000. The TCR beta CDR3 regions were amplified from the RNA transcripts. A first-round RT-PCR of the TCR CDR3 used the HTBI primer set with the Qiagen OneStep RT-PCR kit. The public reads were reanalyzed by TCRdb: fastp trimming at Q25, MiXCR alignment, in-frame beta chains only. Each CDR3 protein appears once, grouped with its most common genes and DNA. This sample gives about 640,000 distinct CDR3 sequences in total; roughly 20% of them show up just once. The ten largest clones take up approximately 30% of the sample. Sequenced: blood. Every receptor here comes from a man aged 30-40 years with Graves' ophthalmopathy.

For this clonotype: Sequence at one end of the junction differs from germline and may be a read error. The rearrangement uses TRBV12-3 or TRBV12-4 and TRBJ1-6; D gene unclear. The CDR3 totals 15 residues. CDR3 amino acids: CASRSQSSCNSPLHF. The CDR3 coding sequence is TGTGCCAGCAGATCACAGAGCTCCTGTAATTCACCCCTCCACTTT.

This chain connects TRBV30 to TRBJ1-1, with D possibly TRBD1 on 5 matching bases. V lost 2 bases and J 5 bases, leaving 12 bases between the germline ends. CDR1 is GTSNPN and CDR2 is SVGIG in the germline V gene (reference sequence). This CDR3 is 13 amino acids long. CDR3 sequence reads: CAWSRGLDTEAFF. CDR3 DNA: TGTGCCTGGAGTCGGGGCTTGGATACTGAAGCTTTCTTT.

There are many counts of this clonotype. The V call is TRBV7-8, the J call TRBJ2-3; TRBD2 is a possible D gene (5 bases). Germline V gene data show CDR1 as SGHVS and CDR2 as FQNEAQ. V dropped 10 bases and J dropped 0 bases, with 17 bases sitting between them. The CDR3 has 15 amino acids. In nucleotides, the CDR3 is TGTGCCACCAATAAACTAGTCTCTAGCACAGATACGCAGTATTTT. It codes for CATNKLVSSTDTQYF.